The text below deals with one TCR beta chain. This specimen comes from a study of blood T cell repertoires in COVID-19. Study-level information: COVID-19 samples, acute and convalescent, were from the United States, Italy and Spain. T cells, B-cell-depleted T cells, or PBMCs provided the cDNA or gDNA that served as material.

V dropped 5 bases and J dropped 1; count of bases not matched to a gene: 6. Germline CDR1 reads SGHNT; CDR2 reads YYREEE (reference sequence). The CDR3 is made up of 15 amino acids. In the original processing: Reference gene primer amplification gave estimated nucleated cell counts. Profiling relied on immunoSEQ multiplex PCR, and the TCRdb table lists in-frame clones only, not all of them. V and J calls and clone size follow that table, whereas D and trimming were derived from the DNA. Of 200,000 to 300,000 clones listed, 75% to 90% are singletons. V usage is TRBV5-4 and J usage is TRBJ2-5; the match to TRBD2 covers 9 bases. This receptor was obtained from a man under 40 with active or convalescent COVID-19. The material sequenced was peripheral blood. The CDR3 DNA follows: TGTGCCAGCAGATTAGGAGCGGGGGGCCAAGAGACCCAGTACTTC. Its protein is CASRLGAGGQETQYF.